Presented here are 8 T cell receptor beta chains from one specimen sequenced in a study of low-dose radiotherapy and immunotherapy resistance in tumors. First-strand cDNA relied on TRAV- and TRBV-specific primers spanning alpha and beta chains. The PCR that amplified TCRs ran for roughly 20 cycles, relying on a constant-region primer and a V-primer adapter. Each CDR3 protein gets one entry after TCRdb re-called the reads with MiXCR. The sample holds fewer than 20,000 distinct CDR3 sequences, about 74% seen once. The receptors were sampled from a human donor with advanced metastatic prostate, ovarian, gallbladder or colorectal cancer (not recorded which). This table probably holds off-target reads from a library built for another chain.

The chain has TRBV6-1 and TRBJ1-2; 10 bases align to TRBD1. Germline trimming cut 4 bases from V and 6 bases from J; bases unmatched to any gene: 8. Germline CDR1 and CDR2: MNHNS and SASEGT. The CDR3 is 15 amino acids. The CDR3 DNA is TGTGCCAGCAGTGGAATCCGGACAGGGGGGAATGGCTACACCTTC. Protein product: CASSGIRTGGNGYTF.

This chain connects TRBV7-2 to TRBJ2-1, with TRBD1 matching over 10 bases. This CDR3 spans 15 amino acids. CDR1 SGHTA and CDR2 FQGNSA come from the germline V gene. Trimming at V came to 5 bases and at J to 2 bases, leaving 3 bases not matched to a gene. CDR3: CASSRGQGTYNEQFF. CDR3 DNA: TGTGCCAGCAGCCGGGGACAGGGGACCTACAATGAGCAGTTCTTC.

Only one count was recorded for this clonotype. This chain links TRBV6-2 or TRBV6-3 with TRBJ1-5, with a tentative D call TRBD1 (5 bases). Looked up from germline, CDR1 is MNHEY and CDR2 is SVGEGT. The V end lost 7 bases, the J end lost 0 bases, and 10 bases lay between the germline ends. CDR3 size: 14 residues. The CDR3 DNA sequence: TGTGCCAGCACCGGGACTTATAGCAATCAGCCCCAGCATTTT. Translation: CASTGTYSNQPQHF.

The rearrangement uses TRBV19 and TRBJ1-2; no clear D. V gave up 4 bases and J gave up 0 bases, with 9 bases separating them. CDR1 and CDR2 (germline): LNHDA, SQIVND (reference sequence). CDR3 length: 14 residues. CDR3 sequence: CASSTGASNYGYTF. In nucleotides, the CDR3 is TGTGCCAGTAGTACCGGAGCGTCTAACTATGGCTACACCTTC.

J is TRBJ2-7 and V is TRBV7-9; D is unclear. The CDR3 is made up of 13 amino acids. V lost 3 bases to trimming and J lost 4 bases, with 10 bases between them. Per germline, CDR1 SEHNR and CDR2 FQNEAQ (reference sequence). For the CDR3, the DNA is TGTGCCAGCAGCTTCGCGTCCGTGTACGAGCAGTACTTC. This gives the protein CASSFASVYEQYF.

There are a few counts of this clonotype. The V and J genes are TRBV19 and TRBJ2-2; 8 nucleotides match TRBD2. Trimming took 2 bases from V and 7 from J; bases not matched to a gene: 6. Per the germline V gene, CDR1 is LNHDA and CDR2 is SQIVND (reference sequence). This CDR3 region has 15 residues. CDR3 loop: CASSISGRSFGELFF. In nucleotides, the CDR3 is TGTGCCAGTAGTATAAGCGGGAGAAGTTTCGGGGAGCTGTTTTTT.

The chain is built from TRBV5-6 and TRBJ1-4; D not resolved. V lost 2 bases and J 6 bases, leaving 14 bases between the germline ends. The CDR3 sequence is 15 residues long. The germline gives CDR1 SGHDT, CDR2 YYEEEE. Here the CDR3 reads CASSFSALRDEKLFF. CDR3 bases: TGTGCCAGCAGCTTCTCGGCTTTAAGGGATGAAAAACTGTTTTTT.

In DNA form, the CDR3 reads TGCAGTGCCCAGATGGGGCATACGCAGTATTTT. It specifies CSAQMGHTQYF. The rearrangement joins TRBV20-1 to TRBJ2-3; perhaps TRBD1 as D (5 bases). The V and J ends lost 6 bases and 7 bases respectively, with 11 bases between them. Germline loops: CDR1 DFQATT, CDR2 SNEGSKA (reference sequence). This CDR3 spans 11 amino acids.